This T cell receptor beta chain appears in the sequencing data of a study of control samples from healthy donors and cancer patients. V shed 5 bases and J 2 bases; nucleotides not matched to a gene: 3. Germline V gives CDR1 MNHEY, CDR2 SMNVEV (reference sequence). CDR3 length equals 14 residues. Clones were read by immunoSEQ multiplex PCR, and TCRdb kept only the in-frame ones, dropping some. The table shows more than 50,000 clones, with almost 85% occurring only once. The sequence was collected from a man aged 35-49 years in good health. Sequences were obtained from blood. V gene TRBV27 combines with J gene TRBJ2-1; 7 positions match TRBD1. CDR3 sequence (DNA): TGTGCCAGCAGTAACAGGGGTCCCTACAATGAGCAGTTCTTC. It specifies CASSNRGPYNEQFF.